This T cell receptor (beta chain) is from a study of T cells after yellow fever vaccination. General study points: When the response was secondary, it was weaker but reached its peak faster, day 5 versus 15.

There are many counts of this clonotype. The antigen is not known. In germline, CDR1 is MNHEY, CDR2 SMNVEV (reference sequence). Trimming left V 2 bases short and J 1 base short, with 10 bases between. The CDR3 length is 15 residues. TCRdb redid the calling of the 5' RACE reads with MiXCR, one entry per CDR3 protein. The table includes about 500,000 distinct CDR3 sequences, approximately 16% detected once. The J gene is TRBJ2-3, the V gene TRBV27, with a possible D match to TRBD2 (6 bases). This sample comprised PBMCs, obtained 5 to 6 days after the first yellow fever vaccination. This sequence was found in a man between 18 and 35 years old who received the YFV17D yellow fever vaccine. CDR3 sequence reads: CASSLSRLGTDTQYF. CDR3 coding DNA: TGTGCCAGCAGTTTAAGTCGACTAGGCACAGATACGCAGTATTTT.